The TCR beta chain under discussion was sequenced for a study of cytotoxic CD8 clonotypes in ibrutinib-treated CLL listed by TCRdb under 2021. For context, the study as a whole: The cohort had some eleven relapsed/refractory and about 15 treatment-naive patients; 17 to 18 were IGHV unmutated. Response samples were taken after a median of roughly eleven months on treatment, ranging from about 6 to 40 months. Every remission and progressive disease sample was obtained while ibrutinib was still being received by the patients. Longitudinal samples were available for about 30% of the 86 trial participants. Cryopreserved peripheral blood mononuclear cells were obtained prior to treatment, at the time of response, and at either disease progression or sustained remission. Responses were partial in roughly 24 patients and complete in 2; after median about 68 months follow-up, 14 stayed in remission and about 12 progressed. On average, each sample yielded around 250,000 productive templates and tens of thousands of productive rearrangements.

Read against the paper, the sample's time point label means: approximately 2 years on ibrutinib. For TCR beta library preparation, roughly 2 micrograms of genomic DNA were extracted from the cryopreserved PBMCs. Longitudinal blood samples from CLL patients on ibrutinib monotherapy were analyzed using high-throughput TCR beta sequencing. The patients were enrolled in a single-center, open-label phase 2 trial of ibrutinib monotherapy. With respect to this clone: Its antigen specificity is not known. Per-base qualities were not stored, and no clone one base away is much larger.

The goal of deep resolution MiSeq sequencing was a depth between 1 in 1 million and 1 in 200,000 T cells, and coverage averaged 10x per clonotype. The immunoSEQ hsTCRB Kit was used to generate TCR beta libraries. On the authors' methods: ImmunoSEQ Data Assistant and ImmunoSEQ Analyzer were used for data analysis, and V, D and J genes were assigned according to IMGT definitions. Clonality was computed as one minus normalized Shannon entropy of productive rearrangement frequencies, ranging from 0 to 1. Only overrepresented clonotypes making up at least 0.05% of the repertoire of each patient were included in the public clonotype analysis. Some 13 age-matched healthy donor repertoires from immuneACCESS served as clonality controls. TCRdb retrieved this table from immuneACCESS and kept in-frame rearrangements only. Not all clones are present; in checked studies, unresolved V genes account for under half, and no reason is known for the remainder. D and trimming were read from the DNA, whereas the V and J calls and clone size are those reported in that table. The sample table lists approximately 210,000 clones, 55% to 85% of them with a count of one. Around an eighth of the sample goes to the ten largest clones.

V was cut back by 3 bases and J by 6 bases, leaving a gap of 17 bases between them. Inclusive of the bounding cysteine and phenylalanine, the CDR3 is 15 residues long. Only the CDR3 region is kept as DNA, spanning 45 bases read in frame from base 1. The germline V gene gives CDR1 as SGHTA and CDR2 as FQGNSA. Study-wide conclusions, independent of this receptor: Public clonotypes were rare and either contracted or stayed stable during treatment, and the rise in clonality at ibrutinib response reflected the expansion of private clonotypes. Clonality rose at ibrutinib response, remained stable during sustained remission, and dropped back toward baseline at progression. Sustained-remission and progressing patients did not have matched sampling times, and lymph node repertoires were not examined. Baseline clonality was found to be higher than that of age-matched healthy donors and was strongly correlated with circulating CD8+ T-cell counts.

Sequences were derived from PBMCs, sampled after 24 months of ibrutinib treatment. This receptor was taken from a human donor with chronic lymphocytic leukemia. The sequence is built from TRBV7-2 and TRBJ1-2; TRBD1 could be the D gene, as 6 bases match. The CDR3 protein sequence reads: CASSFRETGHHGYTF. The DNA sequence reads TGTGCCAGCAGCTTCAGGGAGACGGGACATCATGGCTACACCTTC.